The 7 T cell receptor beta chains in this list originate from one sample, sequenced in a study of T cell responses to AZD1222 COVID-19 vaccine. The assay was immunoSEQ multiplex PCR, and TCRdb's table has in-frame clones only and misses some. In the table there are 100,000 or so clones, roughly 92% of which are singletons. The sequencing here drew on peripheral blood, taken 28 days after the second AZD1222 dose. These receptor sequences come from an adult who received the AZD1222 COVID-19 vaccine.

The chain uses TRBV4-3 and TRBJ1-2, with D maybe TRBD1 (6 bases). V lost 0 bases and J 1 base, leaving 15 bases between the germline ends. This CDR3 is built from 17 residues. Germline lookup yields CDR1 LGHNA and CDR2 YSLEER. The CDR3 DNA reads TGCGCCAGCAGCCAAGATACAGGGAAGAGTAGTAACTATGGCTACACCTTC. Its protein product is CASSQDTGKSSNYGYTF.

The V call is TRBV30, the J call TRBJ2-7; no reliable D call. V lost 4 bases and J lost 2, with 6 bases in between. CDR3 length equals 11 residues. Germline V gives CDR1 GTSNPN, CDR2 SVGIG (reference sequence). CDR3 sequence (DNA): TGTGCCTGGAAGAAAACCTACGAGCAGTACTTC. Translating gives CAWKKTYEQYF.

This clone was recorded once. The chain has TRBV6-5 and TRBJ2-1; D remains ambiguous. Trimming took 5 bases from V and 7 from J, leaving 12 bases between them. The germline CDR1 and CDR2 sequences are MNHEY and SVGAGI. The CDR3 covers 13 residues. CDR3 protein: CASSPRAENEQFF. The CDR3 DNA is TGTGCCAGCAGTCCCCGGGCGGAGAATGAGCAGTTCTTC.

The chain couples TRBV29-1 to TRBJ1-2; D remains ambiguous. From germline, CDR1 is SQVTM and CDR2 ANQGSEA. V was trimmed by 0 bases and J by 4 bases, leaving 12 bases between them. The CDR3 loop spans 14 amino acids. CDR3 nucleotide sequence: TGCAGCGTTGAAGAAAGGGAGCCAATCTATGGCTACACCTTC. It encodes CSVEEREPIYGYTF. The full variable domain, rest sourced from reference TRBV29-1 and TRBJ1-2, is SAVISQKPSRDICQRGTSLTIQCQVDSQVTMMFWYRQQPGQSLTLIATANQGSEATYESGFVIDKFPISRPNLTFSTLTVSNMSPEDSSIYLCSVEEREPIYGYTFGSGTRLTVV.

V and J are TRBV11-2 and TRBJ2-2, with 7 bases that match TRBD1. Germline V gene sequence: CDR1 SGHAT, CDR2 FQNNGV. V lost 0 bases to trimming and J lost 0 bases; unmatched junction nucleotides: 7. This CDR3 comprises 18 residues. The DNA for the CDR3 is TGTGCCAGCAGCTTAGACTCTGACAGGGCGTCGAACACCGGGGAGCTGTTTTTT. Amino acid sequence: CASSLDSDRASNTGELFF.

The V gene is TRBV28, the J gene TRBJ2-5; a weak D match, TRBD1 (6 bases). The CDR3 is 15 residues long. Trimming removed 6 bases at V and 2 bases at J, with 16 bases between. The germline V gene has CDR1 MDHEN and CDR2 SYDVKM. DNA of the CDR3: TGTGCCAGCAGCCCTTGGACCCAGGGGCAAGAGACCCAGTACTTC. The encoded protein is CASSPWTQGQETQYF.

The chain combines TRBV3-1 (or the pseudogene TRBV3-2) with TRBJ1-5; D gene ambiguous. CDR1 is LGHDT and CDR2 is YNNKEL in the germline V gene (reference sequence). With 3 bases removed from V and 0 bases from J, the gap between germline ends came to 6 bases. The CDR3 covers 14 residues. The CDR3 loop reads CASSQGLSNQPQHF. The CDR3 nucleotides are TGTGCCAGCAGCCAGGGCCTTAGCAATCAGCCCCAGCATTTT.